This TCR beta chain was documented in a study of monozygotic twins with inflammatory bowel disease. Using the 5' RACE reads, TCRdb records one entry per CDR3 protein without DNA. The sample's table shows more than 300,000 distinct CDR3 sequences. CDR3 size: 13 residues. From germline, CDR1 is SGHRS and CDR2 YFSETQ. No T cells were sorted before total RNA was taken from whole blood. The sequenced sample was blood. The receptor's source is a human donor with ulcerative colitis or Crohn's disease, or a healthy co-twin of an affected twin (not recorded which). The chain links TRBV5-1 to TRBJ2-2. Here the CDR3 reads CASSLPRTGELFF.